This T cell receptor (beta chain) is drawn from a study of beta chain features in type 1 diabetes listed by TCRdb under 2018. Regarding the study in general: Mean age, gender distribution, total cell number and subset yield were not different between patients and healthy donors. Regulatory and stem cell-like memory subsets were obtained from only 8 patients and roughly eight healthy donors, while naive and central memory subsets were obtained from all 30 or so donors. A total of under 120,000,000 sorted cells were examined across all samples, and RNA yield correlated strongly with the number of cells per subset. In the study, TCRB repertoires of sorted circulating CD4+ T cell subsets from recently diagnosed type 1 diabetes patients were compared with those of matched healthy donors. Overall study outcomes, separate from this receptor: Only small numbers of individuals were included in the HLA sub-analyses, which left unresolved whether HLA type had any influence on TCRB rearrangement. Type 1 diabetes patients showed a moderate but significant shortening of TCRB CDR3 length in all four CD4+ subsets. Naive, central memory and regulatory TCRB repertoires appeared to be more similar among patients than among healthy donors. Shorter templates might be favored by PCR, yet because patient and control samples were amplified and corrected together, any such skew would affect both groups equally. Because cDNA was sequenced instead of genomic DNA, highly expressing activated cells could be over-represented, though the groups showed no difference in activation or CD3 levels. At VDJ recombination sites, patients with type 1 diabetes made fewer insertions and deleted more nucleotides, a pattern implying thymic rearrangement abnormalities.

Including cysteine and phenylalanine, the CDR3 has 18 amino acids. The only DNA kept is the CDR3, 54 bases in frame from the first base. The germline ends are 24 bases apart after V is trimmed by 2 bases and J by 5 bases. CDR1 and CDR2 are drawn from the germline V gene: ENHRY, SYGVKD. The High Capacity cDNA Reverse Transcription Kit was used to reverse transcribe all of the isolated RNA, meaning that expressed TCRB transcripts were what got sequenced. Survey-depth immunoSEQ sequencing was performed on stem cell-like memory T cell samples, with an average of roughly 1 million total reads per sample. Sorted cells were lysed in RLT buffer and RNA was extracted with DNase-treated RNeasy Micro or Mini kits, depending on cell number. To prevent cross-contamination, every cell subset was processed on its own, while patient and healthy donor samples were processed together. The immunoSEQ multiplex PCR was used to amplify TCRB sequences from cDNA, yielding 87-bp fragments that span the CDR3 region. Amplicons were sequenced on the Illumina HiSeq platform. The authors processed their data as follows. Synthetic template baselines were used to correct PCR bias computationally, reads within Hamming distance 2 were collapsed together, and singletons that could not be merged were discarded. Reads were aligned against IMGT to assign V, D and J genes, CDR3 length and insertions or deletions at six rearrangement sites. Within each subset, clonotype counts were normalized to sorted cell number, after which true diversity and Gini coefficients were computed with the tcR R package. Repertoire sharing was quantified using the overlap coefficient calculated on TCRB nucleotide sequences. Entries here come from immuneACCESS through TCRdb and include only in-frame sequences with V and J called. Some clones fail to appear in such tables; in the studies checked, an unresolved V gene covers under half of the shortfall, and the cause of the remainder is unknown. That table is the source of V, J and clone size, and D and trimming were worked out from the DNA. The sample records about 16,000 clones, over 45% of which are singletons. Less than 0.55% of the sample is in the top ten clones.

Each donor gave one peripheral blood draw, averaging approximately 120 mL, which was collected into heparinised tubes. A BD FACSAria II was used to sort naive, central memory, regulatory and stem cell-like memory CD4+ T cells with a panel that included CD45RO, CCR7, CD25, CD127, CD95 and CD27. Purity was above 95% for every sorted population. PBMCs were separated immediately by Lymphoprep density gradient centrifugation and were stained directly, without being cultured. So that batch effects would be minimized, each experiment stained and sorted samples in pairs, pairing one healthy donor with one patient. On this clone: The clone's antigen remains unknown. No per-base quality is available; no much larger clone lies one base away.

This sequence uses TRBV10-3 and TRBJ2-5; D gene: possibly TRBD2, on 6 matching bases. Sequenced: stem cell memory CD4+ T cells from blood. The cell subset or site tag for this specimen amounts to: stem cell-like memory CD4+ T cells. The source of this sequence is a woman younger than 30 in good health. DNA sequence: TGTGCCATCAGTGAGGTTACGGTGTCAGGGAGGAGTCGGGAGACCCAGTACTTC. Translated, it reads CAISEVTVSGRSRETQYF.